This TCR beta chain was recorded in a study of blood T cell repertoires in COVID-19. Using immunoSEQ multiplex PCR, the repertoire was profiled, and TCRdb retains in-frame clones only, with some absent. This sample has more than 300,000 clones, with around 87% found just once. V lost 4 bases to trimming and J lost 3 bases, with 9 bases between them. The CDR3 sequence is 13 residues long. Per germline, CDR1 SGHRS and CDR2 YFSETQ. This sequence was found in a man aged 35-49 years in a cohort exposed to, infected with or recovered from COVID-19 (not recorded which). This chain uses TRBV5-1 with TRBJ2-3; no clear D. The material sequenced was PBMCs or T cells enriched from blood (not recorded which). The CDR3 DNA is TGCGCCAGCAGCCCCGCGCCGACAGATACGCAGTATTTT. It specifies CASSPAPTDTQYF.